The sequence of this TCR beta chain was determined in a study of shared T cell receptors in the human thymus. Trimming removed 4 bases from V and 3 bases from J, with 19 bases in between. Germline CDR1 MDHEN, CDR2 SYDVKM. The CDR3 totals 16 residues. Libraries were prepared by immunoSEQ multiplex PCR; TCRdb keeps only in-frame clonotypes and omits some of them. The data contain under 700,000 clones, approximately 80% of them seen just once; the ten biggest clones take up roughly 0.013%. This clone was observed a few times. The sample was also reused in another study, on human thymus T cells. That source reports: The donors were infants in Finland with congenital heart defects, otherwise immunologically healthy. Resections obtained during corrective heart surgery supplied the thymus tissue. Among thymic and blood repertoires, usage of V and J genes appeared biased. Unrelated individuals reportedly shared highly overlapping thymic TCR repertoires.

This clonotype was obtained from a boy less than two years old with a congenital heart defect. The specimen sequenced was thymocytes. J is TRBJ2-7 and V is TRBV28; D might be TRBD1 (7 bases). The CDR3 DNA is TGTGCCAGCAGTTCCTCCCGACCCAGGGGGGTCTACGAGCAGTACTTC. Amino acids: CASSSSRPRGVYEQYF.